Below, 11 T cell receptor beta chains from the same sample are listed, as sequenced in a study of cytomegalovirus exposure and HLA in healthy donors. 13 Jbeta primers and 60 Vbeta primers were used for the PCR. Using immunoSEQ multiplex PCR, the repertoire was profiled, and TCRdb retains in-frame clones only, with some absent. This table has about 110,000 clones, over 70% appearing once. Sequences were obtained from PBMCs. The receptors were gathered from a boy under 18 in good health and CMV-seronegative.

The chain uses TRBV6-1 and TRBJ1-1, with 7 bases aligning to TRBD1. The trim removed 6 bases at V and 2 bases at J, leaving 6 bases unmatched. Per germline, CDR1 MNHNS and CDR2 SASEGT. CDR3 size: 14 residues. The CDR3 reads CASRYGTVNTEAFF. CDR3 nucleotide sequence: TGTGCCAGCAGATACGGGACAGTCAACACTGAAGCTTTCTTT.

The genes are TRBV30 and TRBJ1-5; TRBD1 matches at 7 bases. Per germline, CDR1 GTSNPN and CDR2 SVGIG (reference sequence). Trimming cost V 0 bases and J 6 bases; bases outside gene matches: 5. This CDR3 spans 14 amino acids. CDR3 sequence: CAWSVSGGSQPQHF. In DNA form, the CDR3 reads TGTGCCTGGAGTGTGTCAGGGGGAAGTCAGCCCCAGCATTTT.

The chain combines TRBV5-1 with TRBJ2-1; 8 positions agree with TRBD2. Germline V gene lookup returns CDR1 SGHRS and CDR2 YFSETQ. V shed 5 bases, J shed 6 bases, and the junction held 10 bases outside the gene matches. This CDR3 spans 15 amino acids. The chain's CDR3 is CASRPTGLVGNEQFF. The CDR3 DNA follows: TGCGCCAGCAGACCAACGGGACTAGTAGGCAATGAGCAGTTCTTC.

The rearrangement links TRBV7-9 to TRBJ2-3; tentatively, D is TRBD2 (6 bases). The CDR3 is 15 residues long. Germline V gene sequence: CDR1 SEHNR, CDR2 FQNEAQ (reference sequence). V gave up 6 bases and J gave up 5 bases, with 18 bases separating them. The CDR3 sequence is CASSLSRLEVDTQYF. CDR3 nucleotide sequence: TGTGCCAGCAGTTTATCGCGACTAGAGGTAGATACGCAGTATTTT.

This chain links TRBV5-1 with TRBJ1-5, with 12 nucleotides matching TRBD1. The CDR3 is 16 amino acids. Per the germline V gene, CDR1 is SGHRS and CDR2 is YFSETQ. The J segment lost 7 bases and the V segment lost 2 bases, leaving 7 bases of the junction unmatched. The chain's CDR3 is CASSFSGTGGGQPQHF. CDR3 DNA sequence: TGCGCCAGCAGCTTTTCCGGGACAGGGGGCGGGCAGCCCCAGCATTTT.

This sequence joins TRBV5-6 and TRBJ1-1; 8 bases map to TRBD1. Germline V lookup: CDR1 SGHDT, CDR2 YYEEEE. The CDR3 covers 16 residues. V was pared by 4 bases and J by 5 bases, with 13 bases of the junction left unmatched. The CDR3 region is CASSRSRGRRETEAFF. CDR3 nucleotides: TGTGCCAGCAGCCGCAGCAGGGGGCGCCGGGAGACTGAAGCTTTCTTT.

J is TRBJ2-1 and V is TRBV2; D is undetermined. The CDR3 totals 11 residues. Trimming took off 8 bases at V and 6 bases at J, with 8 bases between the two ends. Germline V gives CDR1 SNHLY, CDR2 FYNNEI. The CDR3 nucleotides are TGTGCCAGCCTGCGAGTCAATGAGCAGTTCTTC. As protein: CASLRVNEQFF.

The CDR3: CSVVKGAYNEQFF. The CDR3, as DNA: TGCAGCGTTGTTAAGGGGGCGTACAATGAGCAGTTCTTC. The chain links TRBV29-1 to TRBJ2-1; 7 bases line up with TRBD1. The CDR3 has 13 amino acids. Germline V gene lookup returns CDR1 SQVTM and CDR2 ANQGSEA. J was trimmed by 4 bases and V by 4 bases; bases with no gene match: 4.

This chain connects TRBV28 to TRBJ2-6, with TRBD1 identical over 8 bases. The length of the CDR3 is 22 residues. V lost 5 bases, J lost 2 bases, and 23 bases stayed unmatched. Per the germline V gene, CDR1 is MDHEN and CDR2 is SYDVKM. The CDR3, as DNA: TGTGCCAGCAGTCCCCCGGACAGGGCGGTTCGCTTACCTTTGGCTGGGGCCAACGTCCTGACTTTC. Translated: CASSPPDRAVRLPLAGANVLTF.

The rearrangement uses TRBV6-9 and TRBJ1-2, with 8 bases aligning to TRBD1. The trim removed 6 bases at V and 4 bases at J, leaving 10 bases unmatched. The CDR3 is made up of 15 amino acids. Germline V gene data show CDR1 as MNHGY and CDR2 as SVAAGI. The CDR3 region is CASSRQGAPVYGYTF. CDR3 DNA: TGTGCCAGCAGCCGCCAGGGGGCACCAGTCTATGGCTACACCTTC.

The chain combines TRBV6-5 with TRBJ2-7; tentatively, D is TRBD1 (5 bases). This CDR3 has 14 residues. Trimming removed 0 bases at V and 2 bases at J, with 8 bases between. CDR1 and CDR2 from the germline V gene are MNHEY and SVGAGI. The CDR3 DNA sequence: TGTGCCAGCAGTTACTCGCAGGGCCCCTACGAGCAGTACTTC. Protein product: CASSYSQGPYEQYF.